This record covers a single T cell receptor beta chain. This clone was seen a few times. The specificity of this receptor is unknown. Base qualities are not provided; no much larger clone lies one nucleotide away. CDR3 length: 14 amino acids, cysteine to phenylalanine. This entry keeps only the CDR3 DNA: 42 bases, framed from base 1. Trimming removed 3 bases from V and 5 bases from J; the gene matches leave 7 bases unexplained. CDR1 ENHRY and CDR2 SYGVKD are derived from the germline V gene. According to the study, the label for this sample's time point signals: roughly 24 weeks on oral tofacitinib. The treatment or condition label corresponds to: oral pan-JAK inhibitor, 5-10 mg twice daily. Peripheral blood and lesional scalp punch biopsies were obtained from patients with alopecia areata. PBMCs were isolated by density centrifugation and stained for CD3, CD4 and CD8, after which CD4+ and CD8+ T cells were sorted on a FACSAria.

Receptor libraries were prepared by the immunoSEQ multiplex PCR assay. RNA was extracted from all samples and reverse transcribed into cDNA as template for TCR sequencing. First-strand cDNA was synthesized using SuperScript III with a 2:1 mix of oligo-dT and random hexamers. A synthetic immune receptor repertoire was used to measure amplification bias, and any remaining bias was corrected computationally. Regarding the original processing steps: Raw reads were preprocessed to remove errors, and CDR3 was defined by IMGT conventions from the conserved cysteine to phenylalanine. Clonality was calculated as 1 minus Shannon entropy normalized by log2 of the number of productive unique TCRs. Whether each scalp clone was CD4 or CD8 was inferred by checking scalp TCRbeta sequences against the CD4 and CD8 repertoires from sorted blood. Sourced from immuneACCESS, this table was stored by TCRdb with only in-frame sequences that have V and J called. A share of the clones is absent; for the studies checked, an unresolved V gene accounts for under half, and the remainder has no known explanation. Clone size and the V and J calls come from that table; the DNA yielded D and trimming. Present in this sample are fewer than 150,000 clones, less than 70% of which were seen just once. 3% to 4% of the sample comes from the top ten.

The data stem from a study of CD8+ T cells in alopecia areata listed by TCRdb under 2018. Notes on the research overall: The treated patients, all with moderate-to-severe alopecia areata, were enrolled in an open-label pilot trial of oral tofacitinib given at 5 to 10 mg twice daily. Patients received tofacitinib for 6 to 18 months and were then followed off drug for 6 months to check for delayed response and recurrence. Disease severity in treated patients was measured with the SALT score, which quantifies the percentage of affected scalp surface area. In both human patients and the C3H/HeJ mouse model, the study applied high-throughput TCRbeta sequencing to look at T cell clonal expansion in alopecia areata. On the human side, TCRbeta sequencing was run on scalp tissue and on sorted CD4+ and CD8+ peripheral blood T cells from healthy controls and from alopecia areata patients with either patchy or totalis/universalis disease. Patients on tofacitinib were biopsied at baseline and after 4 and 24 weeks of treatment, and several of the patients also had a later scalp biopsy. Scalp clonality was compared across normal scalp (n=4), patchy alopecia areata scalp (n=8), and alopecia totalis/universalis scalp (n=8). RNA was obtained with the PAXgene miRNA kit for fixed scalp, the miRNeasy kit for PBMCs, and the RNeasy kit for mouse skin. immunoSEQ multiplex PCR using 35 Vbeta forward primers and 13 Jbeta reverse primers was used to amplify TCRbeta CDR3 regions. On the study overall, not on this receptor specifically: Compared with normal scalp, lesional scalp, particularly in alopecia totalis/universalis, had higher clonality and more expanded CD8+ clones, which suggests antigenic drive. Scalp TCR repertoire analysis is complicated because resident alphabeta T cells in normal human skin are also sequenced, whereas mouse skin is dominated by gammadelta T cells. Shared TCR sequences between patients were less evident than in mice, which may be partly attributable to HLA diversity in the patient population. Tofacitinib significantly lowered scalp clonality and the number of expanded CD8+ clones among the top 100 scalp clones. During tofacitinib treatment, many expanded lesional clones stuck around in both scalp and blood, and this persistence may partly explain why relapse happens after treatment is stopped. Because the treated cohort was small and had just a single nonresponder, larger studies are needed to establish links between baseline CD8+ expansion and response.

The TCR was taken from a human donor with alopecia areata. The chain links TRBV10-3 with TRBJ2-7, with TRBD1 matching 7 junction bases. The input for sequencing was CD4+ T cells sorted from blood, taken at week 24, from a patient treated with tofacitinib. The bases read TGTGCCATCAGTGAACAAAACAGGGGCGACGAGCAGTACTTC. This translates into CAISEQNRGDEQYF.